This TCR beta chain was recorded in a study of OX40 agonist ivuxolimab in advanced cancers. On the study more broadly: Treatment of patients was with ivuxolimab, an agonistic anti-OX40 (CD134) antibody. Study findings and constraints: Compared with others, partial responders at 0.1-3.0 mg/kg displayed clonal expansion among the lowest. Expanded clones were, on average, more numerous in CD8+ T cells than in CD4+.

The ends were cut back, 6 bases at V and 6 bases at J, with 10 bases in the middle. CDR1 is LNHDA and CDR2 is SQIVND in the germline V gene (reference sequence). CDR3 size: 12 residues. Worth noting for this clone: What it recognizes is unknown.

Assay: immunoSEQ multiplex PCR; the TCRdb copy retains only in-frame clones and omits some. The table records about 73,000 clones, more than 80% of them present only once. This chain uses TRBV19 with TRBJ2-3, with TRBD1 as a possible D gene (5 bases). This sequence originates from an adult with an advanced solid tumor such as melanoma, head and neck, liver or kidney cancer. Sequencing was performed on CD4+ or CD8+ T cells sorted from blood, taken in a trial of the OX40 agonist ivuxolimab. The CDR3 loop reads CASSLQEDTQYF. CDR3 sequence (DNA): TGTGCCAGTAGCCTACAGGAGGATACGCAGTATTTT. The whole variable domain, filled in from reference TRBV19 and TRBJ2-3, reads DGGITQSPKYLFRKEGQNVTLSCEQNLNHDAMYWYRQDPGQGLRLIYYSQIVNDFQKGDIAEGYSVSREKKESFPLTVTSAQKNPTAFYLCASSLQEDTQYFGPGTRLTVL.